The TCR beta chain under discussion was sequenced for a study of T cells in Graves' hyperthyroidism and ophthalmopathy. Study results and caveats: Most clonotypes that expanded in the thyroid above 0.001 also showed up in blood.

Amplification of TCR beta CDR3 regions used RNA as the template. The HTBI primer set was used in a first-round RT-PCR of the TCR CDR3. In TCRdb, the multiplex PCR reads were re-called with MiXCR into one record per CDR3 protein. In the table there are over 250,000 distinct CDR3 sequences, over 15% of which are singletons. There are many counts of this clonotype. Its target is not known. CDR3 length equals 21 residues. With 0 bases clipped from V and 0 bases from J, the junction kept 20 bases outside the gene matches. The germline CDR1 and CDR2 sequences are SGHRS and YFSETQ. The sequenced material came from blood. The V and J genes are TRBV5-1 and TRBJ1-1; 7 nucleotides align to TRBD1. The TCR was taken from a woman aged 55 to 70 with Graves' ophthalmopathy. CDR3 loop: CASSLGHLPLSTGPMNTEAFF. CDR3 DNA sequence: TGCGCCAGCAGCTTGGGTCACTTACCCTTATCGACAGGGCCCATGAACACTGAAGCTTTCTTT.